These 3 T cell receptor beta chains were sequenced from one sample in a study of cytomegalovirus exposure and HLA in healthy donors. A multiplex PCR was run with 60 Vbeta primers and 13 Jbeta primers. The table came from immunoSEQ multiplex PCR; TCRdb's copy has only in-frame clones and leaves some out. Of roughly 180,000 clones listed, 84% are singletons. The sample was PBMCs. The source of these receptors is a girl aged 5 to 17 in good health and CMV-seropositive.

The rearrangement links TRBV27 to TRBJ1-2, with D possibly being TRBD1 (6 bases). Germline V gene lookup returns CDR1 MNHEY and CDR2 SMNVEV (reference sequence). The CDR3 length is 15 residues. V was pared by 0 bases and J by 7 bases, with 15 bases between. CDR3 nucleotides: TGTGCCAGCAGTTTATCCCCGATTACAGGGTTTGGCTACACCTTC. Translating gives CASSLSPITGFGYTF.

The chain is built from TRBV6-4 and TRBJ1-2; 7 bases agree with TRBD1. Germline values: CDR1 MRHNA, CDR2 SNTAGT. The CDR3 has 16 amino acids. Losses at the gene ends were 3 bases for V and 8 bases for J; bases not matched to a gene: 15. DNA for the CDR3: TGTGCCAGCAGTGATGTCGGCGACAGGGCCCTCGGGGGCTACACCTTC. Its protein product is CASSDVGDRALGGYTF.

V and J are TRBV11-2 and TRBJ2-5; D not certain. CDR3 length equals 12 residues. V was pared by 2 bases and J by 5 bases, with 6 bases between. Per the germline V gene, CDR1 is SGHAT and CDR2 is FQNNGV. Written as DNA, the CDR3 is TGTGCCAGCAGCTTATCTCGGGAGACCCAGTACTTC. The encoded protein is CASSLSRETQYF.